This entry lists 10 T cell receptor beta chains sequenced from one sample in a study of cytomegalovirus exposure and HLA in healthy donors (dated by TCRdb to about 2017). Preparation of the library involved the immunoSEQ multiplex PCR assay. For the multiplex PCR, a mixture combining 60 forward primers for TCR Vbeta segments and 13 reverse primers for TCR Jbeta segments was used. TCRdb took over this immuneACCESS table, retaining in-frame rearrangements with V and J assigned. Such tables are incomplete; in checked studies, under half of the missing clones stem from an unresolved V gene, and the remainder is unexplained. This sample gives more than 150,000 clones in total; around 84% of them show up just once. Of the sample, more than 0.95% is held by the ten largest clones. The material sequenced was PBMCs. These TCRs come from a girl aged 2 to 10 in good health and CMV-seropositive.

The chain couples TRBV5-4 to TRBJ2-3; 11 nucleotides align to TRBD2. CDR1 SGHNT and CDR2 YYREEE come from the germline V gene (reference sequence). This CDR3 spans 18 amino acids. With V trimmed by 0 bases and J by 5 bases, 11 bases remained unmatched. The CDR3 is CASSLGSGRARGVDTQYF. CDR3 bases: TGTGCCAGCAGCTTGGGTAGCGGGAGGGCCCGAGGGGTAGATACGCAGTATTTT.

The chain has TRBV2 and TRBJ1-1; TRBD1 is a possible D gene (5 bases). There are 13 residues in the CDR3. From germline, CDR1 is SNHLY and CDR2 FYNNEI. V gave up 2 bases and J gave up 11 bases, with 15 bases separating them. The CDR3 DNA reads as TGTGCCAGCAGTGAATATCGGTCGGGGGGGGCTTTCTTT. Translation: CASSEYRSGGAFF.

A remark on this clone: Distinct nucleotide sequences in the sample also encode this CDR3. This chain uses TRBV10-3 with TRBJ2-7; the match to TRBD2 covers 10 bases. This CDR3 has 17 amino acids. J was trimmed by 3 bases and V by 6 bases; bases with no gene match: 14. The V gene's germline CDR1 is ENHRY and CDR2 SYGVKD. The CDR3 nucleotides are TGTGCCATCAGACAATCCTCCGGGACTAGCGTGGACTACGAGCAGTACTTC. As protein: CAIRQSSGTSVDYEQYF.

The chain is built from TRBV30 and TRBJ2-7, with 8 bases aligning to TRBD1. V gave up 1 base and J gave up 4 bases; unmatched junction bases: 6. The CDR3 sequence is 14 residues long. The V gene's germline CDR1 is GTSNPN and CDR2 SVGIG (reference sequence). The CDR3 region is CAWSGDRLMYEQYF. Written as DNA, the CDR3 is TGTGCCTGGAGTGGGGACAGGTTAATGTACGAGCAGTACTTC.

As DNA, the CDR3 is TGTGCCAGCAGCCAAGAGAACAGGGGGTTGAACTATGGCTACACCTTC. It yields the protein CASSQENRGLNYGYTF. The rearrangement links TRBV14 to TRBJ1-2, with TRBD1 identical over 8 bases. The CDR3 is made up of 16 amino acids. Germline-derived CDR1 and CDR2 are SGHDN and FVKESK. V gave up 0 bases and J gave up 2 bases; unmatched junction bases: 5.

This clone has only a few counts. This chain links TRBV6-1 with TRBJ1-1; D may be TRBD1 (6 bases). The CDR3 totals 14 residues. Trimming left V 3 bases short and J 4 bases short, with 12 bases between. The V gene's germline CDR1 is MNHNS and CDR2 SASEGT. CDR3 residues: CASSDWGLGTEAFF. The CDR3 bases are TGTGCCAGCAGTGATTGGGGGCTCGGCACTGAAGCTTTCTTT.

This rearrangement joins TRBV28 to TRBJ1-5; 8 nucleotides match TRBD1. V trimming: 5 bases; J trimming: 1 base; junction bases outside the gene matches: 7. The germline V gene encodes CDR1 MDHEN and CDR2 SYDVKM. The CDR3 sequence is 16 residues long. The CDR3 DNA is TGTGCCAGCAGTATACGGACAGGGATGAGCAATCAGCCCCAGCATTTT. Amino acids: CASSIRTGMSNQPQHF.

The gene calls are TRBV6-6 and TRBJ2-2, with 9 bases identical to TRBD1. Trimming removed 2 bases from V and 6 bases from J; junction bases left unmatched: 7. The CDR3 has 16 amino acids. Germline V gene data show CDR1 as MNHNY and CDR2 as SVGAGI (reference sequence). The CDR3 region has the DNA TGTGCCAGCAGTTACCCCGGGACAGGGCGTTCCGGGGAGCTGTTTTTT. Translating it yields CASSYPGTGRSGELFF.

The gene calls are TRBV27 and TRBJ1-2; D not certain. The V gene's germline CDR1 is MNHEY and CDR2 SMNVEV (reference sequence). Trimming stripped 8 bases from V and 0 bases from J, with 7 bases between. The CDR3 has 12 amino acids. This chain's CDR3 is CASWAANYGYTF. In DNA form, the CDR3 reads TGTGCCAGCTGGGCAGCTAACTATGGCTACACCTTC.

The rearrangement links TRBV5-4 to TRBJ1-6; 8 bases map to TRBD1. Germline assignment: CDR1 SGHNT and CDR2 YYREEE (reference sequence). With 2 bases clipped from V and 10 bases from J, the junction kept 8 bases outside the gene matches. The CDR3 extends over 15 amino acids. This CDR3 reads CASSFPGQGSSPLHF. As DNA, the CDR3 is TGTGCCAGCAGCTTCCCTGGACAGGGATCATCACCCCTCCACTTT.